These 11 T cell receptor beta chains were all obtained from the same sample, sequenced in a study of cytomegalovirus exposure and HLA in healthy donors. Primers: 60 Vbeta forward and 13 Jbeta reverse. Clones were sequenced by immunoSEQ multiplex PCR, and TCRdb holds only the in-frame ones, with some missing. This sample contains approximately 200,000 clones. Input material: PBMCs. These receptors were obtained from a boy under 18 in good health and CMV-seronegative.

This chain uses TRBV5-1 with TRBJ2-5; TRBD1 might be the D (6 bases). The CDR3 loop spans 16 amino acids. Looked up from germline, CDR1 is SGHRS and CDR2 is YFSETQ. V lost 4 bases and J lost 5, with 21 bases in between. The CDR3 loop is CASSGTTGTAGETQYF. The CDR3 nucleotides read TGCGCCAGCAGCGGGACGACAGGTACCGCCGGGGAGACCCAGTACTTC.

V and J are TRBV11-2 and TRBJ2-2; D is possibly TRBD1 (6 bases). Between the trimmed V and J ends, which lost 3 bases and 2 bases, there was a span of 10 bases. Looked up from germline, CDR1 is SGHAT and CDR2 is FQNNGV. This CDR3 is built from 15 residues. The CDR3 sequence is CASSLWGQNTGELFF. The CDR3 DNA is TGTGCCAGCAGCTTGTGGGGACAAAACACCGGGGAGCTGTTTTTT.

This rearrangement joins TRBV4-2 to TRBJ2-7, with 15 bases aligning to TRBD2. The CDR3 loop spans 18 amino acids. V shed 5 bases and J 5 bases; nucleotides not matched to a gene: 13. Germline values: CDR1 LGHNA, CDR2 YNFKEQ. The CDR3 reads CASSVTQWTSGGVNEQYF. As DNA, the CDR3 is TGTGCCAGCAGCGTCACCCAGTGGACTAGCGGGGGGGTAAACGAGCAGTACTTC.

The chain combines TRBV4-2 with TRBJ2-2; D possibly corresponds to TRBD1 (6 bases). The germline V and J ends were trimmed by 2 bases and 0 bases, with 13 bases remaining between them. Germline-derived CDR1 and CDR2 are LGHNA and YNFKEQ. This CDR3 spans 17 amino acids. The CDR3 loop is CASSQIPWDTNTGELFF. CDR3 nucleotide sequence: TGTGCCAGCAGCCAAATACCGTGGGACACGAACACCGGGGAGCTGTTTTTT.

The V call is TRBV6-5, the J call TRBJ2-7; D remains unclear. V shed 6 bases and J shed 0 bases, with 12 bases lying between them. From germline, CDR1 is MNHEY and CDR2 SVGAGI. CDR3 length: 14 residues. CDR3 sequence reads: CASSPRYSSYEQYF. CDR3 coding DNA: TGTGCCAGCAGCCCTCGATATAGCTCCTACGAGCAGTACTTC.

This sequence joins TRBV25-1 and TRBJ2-2; D perhaps matches TRBD2 (5 bases). The V end lost 0 bases, the J end lost 1 base, and 15 bases lay between the germline ends. There are 18 residues in the CDR3. Germline assignment: CDR1 MGHDK and CDR2 SYGVNS. CDR3 sequence (DNA): TGTGCCAGCAGTGAATACCCCGGGGAGAGGGAGAACACCGGGGAGCTGTTTTTT. Residues: CASSEYPGERENTGELFF.

The chain combines TRBV7-9 with TRBJ2-4; a possible D gene is TRBD1 (6 bases). Germline assignment: CDR1 SEHNR and CDR2 FQNEAQ (reference sequence). The CDR3 runs to 15 residues. V lost 1 base and J 3 bases, leaving 10 bases between the germline ends. The CDR3 coding sequence is TGTGCCAGCAGCTTAGGACAGGCAGTCAAAAACATTCAGTACTTC. As protein: CASSLGQAVKNIQYF.

This chain connects TRBV5-1 to TRBJ1-4; D gene ambiguous. The germline gives CDR1 SGHRS, CDR2 YFSETQ. V shed 7 bases and J shed 2 bases, with 12 bases lying between them. The CDR3 extends over 14 amino acids. The CDR3 reads CASRNQATNEKLFF. CDR3 DNA: TGCGCCAGCCGAAATCAGGCCACTAATGAAAAACTGTTTTTT.

The chain couples TRBV5-1 to TRBJ1-2; the D gene is possibly TRBD1 (5 bases). From germline, CDR1 is SGHRS and CDR2 YFSETQ. The CDR3 runs to 14 residues. Trimming stripped 4 bases from V and 3 bases from J, with 13 bases between. The DNA for the CDR3 is TGCGCCAGCAGCCCGGGTTCGACAGACTATGGCTACACCTTC. Translation: CASSPGSTDYGYTF.

This chain joins TRBV9 and TRBJ2-1; 7 positions match TRBD1. Trimming removed 3 bases from V and 0 bases from J; junction bases left unmatched: 3. CDR1 is SGDLS, CDR2 YYNGEE, per germline. This CDR3 comprises 15 residues. DNA for the CDR3: TGTGCCAGCAGCGAAGGACAGGTCTCCTACAATGAGCAGTTCTTC. As protein: CASSEGQVSYNEQFF.

V is TRBV5-4 and J is TRBJ2-3, with TRBD2 matching over 10 bases. V gave up 0 bases and J gave up 6 bases; unmatched junction bases: 4. CDR3 length: 15 residues. Germline values: CDR1 SGHNT, CDR2 YYREEE (reference sequence). DNA for the CDR3: TGTGCCAGCAGCTTGGAGCTAGCGGGGGTTGATACGCAGTATTTT. Amino acid sequence: CASSLELAGVDTQYF.